This T cell receptor (beta chain) was sequenced during a study of blood T cell repertoires in COVID-19. Study summary: COVID-19 samples collected from the United States, Italy and Spain covered acute and convalescent phases. Sources were T cells, B-cell-depleted T cells, or PBMCs; the material itself was cDNA or gDNA.

Study processing details: Amplification with reference gene primers provided the estimates of nucleated cell counts. TCRdb's copy holds only in-frame clones and misses some; the assay was immunoSEQ multiplex PCR. V, J and clone size are taken as reported in that table, and D and trimming were inferred from the DNA itself. Of about 190,000 clones in the sample, 80% to 90% are singletons; the top ten hold over 0.7%. Germline CDR1 is SGHAT and CDR2 is FQNNGV. The V end was cut by 4 bases, the J end by 0 bases, with 10 bases between. There are 14 residues in the CDR3. Sequenced: peripheral blood. The clonotype originates from a young woman who had recovered from COVID-19. J is TRBJ2-7 and V is TRBV11-2; possible D gene TRBD2, 5 bases. DNA for the CDR3: TGTGCCAGCAGCTCACCCCGGGGCTCCTACGAGCAGTACTTC. This codes for CASSSPRGSYEQYF.